This TCR beta chain appears in the sequencing data of a study of circulating and synovial CD4+ cells in juvenile arthritis. Points from the study as a whole: Circulating pathogenic-like lymphocytes shared a substantially higher fraction of CDR3 sequences with synovium than bulk blood. Measured synovium overlap likely understates the true shared repertoire.

Details on this clone: What it recognizes is unknown.

The CDR3 runs to 16 residues. J gave up 4 bases and V 4 bases, and 10 bases lay outside the gene matches. Looked up from germline, CDR1 is LNHNV and CDR2 is YYDKDF (reference sequence). The protocol was immunoSEQ multiplex PCR, while the TCRdb copy is restricted to in-frame clones and leaves out a portion. The table records some 30,000 clones, about 94% of them present only once. What was sequenced was CD4+ T cells from blood. The receptor's source is a human donor with juvenile idiopathic arthritis. The V call is TRBV15, the J call TRBJ2-7, with 10 bases fitting TRBD2. The CDR3 is CATSTVASSGSYEQYF. The CDR3 DNA follows: TGTGCCACCAGCACTGTCGCCTCTAGCGGGAGTTACGAGCAGTACTTC.